This TCR beta chain derives from a study of T-cell reconstitution after alpha-beta-depleted transplantation in children. Germline CDR1 and CDR2: LNHDA and SQIVND (reference sequence). The V end lost 7 bases, the J end lost 10 bases, and 19 bases lay between the germline ends. The CDR3 consists of 14 residues. Unique molecular identifiers tagged the TCRbeta library. Using its own MiXCR run on the PCR reads, TCRdb lists one record per CDR3 protein. This sample has 700,000 to 950,000 distinct CDR3 sequences; under 20% occur once, and the top ten carry approximately 4.5%. Specimen: PBMCs, mostly from graft donor cells, collected 360 days after TCRalphabeta/CD19-depleted stem cell transplant. The source is a male patient between 10 and 17 years old who had a stem cell transplant for acute lymphoblastic leukemia, so the T cells may come from the graft donor. The rearrangement joins TRBV19 to TRBJ1-4, with TRBD1 as a possible D gene (6 bases). CDR3 in amino acids: CASTSPTGGGKLFF. The CDR3 DNA is TGTGCCAGTACGTCTCCTACGGGGGGCGGAAAACTGTTTTTT.